This T cell receptor (beta chain) was found in a study of T cell repertoires in cytomegalovirus infection. Study overall: From public TCR beta signatures came an indication of both CMV infection and matching HLA type.

As to this clonotype: The conserved closing phenylalanine or tryptophan is absent in this CDR3, likely reflecting a read error.

Germline assignment: CDR1 SGHTA and CDR2 FQGNSA. The CDR3 has 14 residues. Using its own MiXCR run on the reads, TCRdb lists one record per CDR3 protein. Of 200,000 to 300,000 distinct CDR3 sequences detected, around 12% appear once; the ten largest clones hold 1.6%. Sequences were obtained from PBMCs. The clonotype comes from a human donor in good health (CMV status not recorded). Some clones in this sample may be carry-over from other donors' samples. This chain uses TRBV7-2 with TRBJ2-7, with D perhaps being TRBD1 or TRBD2 (5 bases each). The CDR3 is CASSPGRVAYAQYL. CDR3 bases: TGTGCCAGCAGCCCGGGACGGGTTGCCTACGCGCAGTACTTA.